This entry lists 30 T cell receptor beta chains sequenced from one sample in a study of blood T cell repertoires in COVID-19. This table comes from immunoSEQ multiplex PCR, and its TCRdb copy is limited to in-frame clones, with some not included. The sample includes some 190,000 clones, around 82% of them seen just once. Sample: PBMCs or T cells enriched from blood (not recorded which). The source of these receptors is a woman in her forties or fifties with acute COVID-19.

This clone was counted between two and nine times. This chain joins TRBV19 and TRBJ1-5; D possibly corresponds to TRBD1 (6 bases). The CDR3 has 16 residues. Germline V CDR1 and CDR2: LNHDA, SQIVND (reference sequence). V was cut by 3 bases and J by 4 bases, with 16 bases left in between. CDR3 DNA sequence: TGTGCCAGTAGTATTAAGCGGACAGTAGCGAATCAGCCCCAGCATTTT. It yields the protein CASSIKRTVANQPQHF.

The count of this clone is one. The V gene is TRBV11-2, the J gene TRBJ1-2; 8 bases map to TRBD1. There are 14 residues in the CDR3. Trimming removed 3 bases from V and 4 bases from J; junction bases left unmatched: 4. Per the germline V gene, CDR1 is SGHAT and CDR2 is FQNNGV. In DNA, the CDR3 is TGTGCCAGCAGCTTGACAGGGGAAAGCTATGGCTACACCTTC. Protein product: CASSLTGESYGYTF.

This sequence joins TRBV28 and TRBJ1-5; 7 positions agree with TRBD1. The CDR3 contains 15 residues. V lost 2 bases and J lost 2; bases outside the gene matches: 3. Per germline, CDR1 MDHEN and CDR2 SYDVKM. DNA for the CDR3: TGTGCCAGCAGTTTAACAGGGGCACGCAATCAGCCCCAGCATTTT. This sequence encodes CASSLTGARNQPQHF.

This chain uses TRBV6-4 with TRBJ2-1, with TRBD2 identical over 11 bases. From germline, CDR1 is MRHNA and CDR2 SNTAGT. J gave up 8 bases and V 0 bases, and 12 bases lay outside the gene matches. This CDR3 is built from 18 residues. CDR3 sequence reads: CASSDSLGVAGGPHEQFF. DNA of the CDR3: TGTGCCAGCAGTGACTCGCTGGGGGTAGCGGGGGGGCCGCATGAGCAGTTCTTC.

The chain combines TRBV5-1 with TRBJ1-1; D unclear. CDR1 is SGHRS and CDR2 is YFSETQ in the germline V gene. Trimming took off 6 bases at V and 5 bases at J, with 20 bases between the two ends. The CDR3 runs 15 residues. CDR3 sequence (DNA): TGCGCCAGCACCCCCGGTCCCTCTCGGGAGACTGAAGCTTTCTTT. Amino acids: CASTPGPSRETEAFF.

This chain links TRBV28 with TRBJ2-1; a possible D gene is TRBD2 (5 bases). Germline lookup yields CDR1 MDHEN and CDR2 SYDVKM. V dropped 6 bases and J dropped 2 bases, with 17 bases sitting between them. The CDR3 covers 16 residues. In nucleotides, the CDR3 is TGTGCCAGCAGGGGAGATACAGCTTTGACCTACAATGAGCAGTTCTTC. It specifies CASRGDTALTYNEQFF. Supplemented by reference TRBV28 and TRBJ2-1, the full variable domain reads DVKVTQSSRYLVKRTGEKVFLECVQDMDHENMFWYRQDPGLGLRLIYFSYDVKMKEKGDIPEGYSVSREKKERFSLILESASTNQTSMYLCASRGDTALTYNEQFFGPGTRLTVL.

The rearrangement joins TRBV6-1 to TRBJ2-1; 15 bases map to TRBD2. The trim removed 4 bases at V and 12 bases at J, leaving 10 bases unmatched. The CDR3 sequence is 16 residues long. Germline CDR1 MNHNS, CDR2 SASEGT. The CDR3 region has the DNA TGTGCCAGCAGTGCTGCCCGGACTAGCGGGGGGGCCAGGCAGTTCTTC. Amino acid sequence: CASSAARTSGGARQFF.

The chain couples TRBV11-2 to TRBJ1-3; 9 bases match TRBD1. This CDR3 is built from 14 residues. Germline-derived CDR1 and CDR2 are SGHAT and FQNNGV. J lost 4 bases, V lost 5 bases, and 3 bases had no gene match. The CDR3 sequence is CASSRGQGGNTIYF. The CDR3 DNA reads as TGTGCCAGCAGCCGCGGACAGGGGGGAAACACCATATATTTT.

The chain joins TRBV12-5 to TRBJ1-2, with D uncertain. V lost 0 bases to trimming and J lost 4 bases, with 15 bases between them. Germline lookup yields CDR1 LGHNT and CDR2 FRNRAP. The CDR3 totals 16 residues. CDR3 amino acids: CASGLVQKPHGYGYTF. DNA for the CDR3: TGTGCTAGTGGTTTGGTACAGAAGCCCCATGGCTATGGCTACACCTTC. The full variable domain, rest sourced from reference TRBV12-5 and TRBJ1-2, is DARVTQTPRHKVTEMGQEVTMRCQPILGHNTVFWYRQTMMQGLELLAYFRNRAPLDDSGMPKDRFSAEMPDATLATLKIQPSEPRDSAVYFCASGLVQKPHGYGYTFGSGTRLTVV.

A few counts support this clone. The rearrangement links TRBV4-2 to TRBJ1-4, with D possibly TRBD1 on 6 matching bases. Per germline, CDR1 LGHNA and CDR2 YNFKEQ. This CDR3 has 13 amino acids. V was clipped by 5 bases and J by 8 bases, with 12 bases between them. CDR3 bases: TGTGCCAGCAGCAAGGCAGGGGCCGAAAAACTGTTTTTT. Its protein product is CASSKAGAEKLFF.

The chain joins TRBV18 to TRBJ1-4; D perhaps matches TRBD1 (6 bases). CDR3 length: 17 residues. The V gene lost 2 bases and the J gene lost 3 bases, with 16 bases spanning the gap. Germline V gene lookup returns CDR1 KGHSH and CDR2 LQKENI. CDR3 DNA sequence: TGTGCCAGCTCACCAAGGGGGAGGGGGTCCCCTAATGAAAAACTGTTTTTT. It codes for CASSPRGRGSPNEKLFF.

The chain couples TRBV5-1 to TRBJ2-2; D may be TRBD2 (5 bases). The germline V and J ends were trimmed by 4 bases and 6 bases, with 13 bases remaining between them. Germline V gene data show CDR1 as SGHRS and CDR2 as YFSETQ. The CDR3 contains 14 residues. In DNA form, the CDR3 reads TGCGCCAGCAGCGGACTGGGGAGAGCCGGGGAGCTGTTTTTT. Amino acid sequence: CASSGLGRAGELFF. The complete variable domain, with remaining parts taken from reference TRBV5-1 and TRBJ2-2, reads KAGVTQTPRYLIKTRGQQVTLSCSPISGHRSVSWYQQTPGQGLQFLFEYFSETQRNKGNFPGRFSGRQFSNSRSEMNVSTLELGDSALYLCASSGLGRAGELFFGEGSRLTVL.

In nucleotides, the CDR3 is TGCGCCAGCAGCCCGCAAACAGGGGGCACTGGAAACACCATATATTTT. This translates into CASSPQTGGTGNTIYF. The chain is built from TRBV4-3 and TRBJ1-3, with TRBD1 matching over 9 bases. The CDR3 extends over 16 amino acids. In germline, CDR1 is LGHNA, CDR2 YSLEER. V trimming: 4 bases; J trimming: 2 bases; junction bases outside the gene matches: 6.

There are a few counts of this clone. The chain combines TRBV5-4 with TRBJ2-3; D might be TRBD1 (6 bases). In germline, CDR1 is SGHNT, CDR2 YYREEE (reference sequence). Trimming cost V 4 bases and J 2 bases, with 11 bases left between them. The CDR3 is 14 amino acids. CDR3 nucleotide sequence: TGTGCCAGCAGCCCAGGGGATCCCACAGATACGCAGTATTTT. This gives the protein CASSPGDPTDTQYF.

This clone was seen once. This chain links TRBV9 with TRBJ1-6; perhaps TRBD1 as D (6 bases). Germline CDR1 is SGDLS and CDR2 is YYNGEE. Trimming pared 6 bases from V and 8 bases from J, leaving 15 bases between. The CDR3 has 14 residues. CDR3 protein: CASTGDYRDSPLHF. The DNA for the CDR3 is TGTGCCAGCACCGGAGATTACAGGGATTCACCCCTCCACTTT.

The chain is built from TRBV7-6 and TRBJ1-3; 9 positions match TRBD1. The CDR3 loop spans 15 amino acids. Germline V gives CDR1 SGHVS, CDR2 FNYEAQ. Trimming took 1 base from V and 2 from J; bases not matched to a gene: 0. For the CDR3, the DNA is TGTGCCAGCAGCTTAGGGACAGGGGCTGGAAACACCATATATTTT. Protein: CASSLGTGAGNTIYF.

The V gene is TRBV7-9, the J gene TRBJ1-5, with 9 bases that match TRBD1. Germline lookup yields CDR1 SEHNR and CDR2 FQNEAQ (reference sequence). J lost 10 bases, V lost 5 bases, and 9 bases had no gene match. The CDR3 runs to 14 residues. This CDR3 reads CASSQTGGPLPQHF. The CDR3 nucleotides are TGTGCCAGCAGCCAAACAGGGGGCCCCCTACCCCAGCATTTT.

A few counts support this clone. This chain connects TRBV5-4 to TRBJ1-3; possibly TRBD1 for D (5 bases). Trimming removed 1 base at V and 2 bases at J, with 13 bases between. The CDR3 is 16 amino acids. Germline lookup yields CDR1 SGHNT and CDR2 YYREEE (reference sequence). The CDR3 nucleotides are TGTGCCAGCAGCTTGCGGAGGGGAAGAACTGGAAACACCATATATTTT. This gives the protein CASSLRRGRTGNTIYF.

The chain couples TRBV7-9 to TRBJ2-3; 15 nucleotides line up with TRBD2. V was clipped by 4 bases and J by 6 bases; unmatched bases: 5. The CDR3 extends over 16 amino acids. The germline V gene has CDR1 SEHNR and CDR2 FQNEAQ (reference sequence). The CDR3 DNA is TGTGCCAGCAGCTACGGACTAGCGGGGGGGTGGGATACGCAGTATTTT. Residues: CASSYGLAGGWDTQYF.

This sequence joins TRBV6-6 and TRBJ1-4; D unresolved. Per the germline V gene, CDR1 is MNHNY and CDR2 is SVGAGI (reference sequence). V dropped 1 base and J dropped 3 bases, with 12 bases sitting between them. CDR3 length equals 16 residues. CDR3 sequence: CASSYLEVRANEKLFF. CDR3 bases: TGTGCCAGCAGTTACTTGGAGGTCCGGGCTAATGAAAAACTGTTTTTT.

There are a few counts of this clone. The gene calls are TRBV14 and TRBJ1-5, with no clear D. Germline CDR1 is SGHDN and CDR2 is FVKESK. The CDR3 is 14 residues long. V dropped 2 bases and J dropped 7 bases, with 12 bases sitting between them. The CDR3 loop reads CASSQQGGNQPQHF. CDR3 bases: TGTGCCAGCAGCCAACAAGGAGGGAACCAGCCCCAGCATTTT.

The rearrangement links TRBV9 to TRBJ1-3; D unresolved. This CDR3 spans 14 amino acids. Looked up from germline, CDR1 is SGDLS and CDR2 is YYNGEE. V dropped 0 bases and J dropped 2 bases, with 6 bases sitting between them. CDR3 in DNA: TGTGCCAGCAGCGTAGGAACAGCTGGAAACACCATATATTTT. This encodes CASSVGTAGNTIYF.

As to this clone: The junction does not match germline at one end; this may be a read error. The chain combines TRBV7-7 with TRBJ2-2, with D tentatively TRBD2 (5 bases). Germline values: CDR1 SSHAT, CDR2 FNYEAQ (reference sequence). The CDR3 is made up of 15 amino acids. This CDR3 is CASSLGLPNTGELFF. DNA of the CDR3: TGTGCTAGCAGCTTAGGACTGCCGAACACCGGGGAGCTGTTTTTT.

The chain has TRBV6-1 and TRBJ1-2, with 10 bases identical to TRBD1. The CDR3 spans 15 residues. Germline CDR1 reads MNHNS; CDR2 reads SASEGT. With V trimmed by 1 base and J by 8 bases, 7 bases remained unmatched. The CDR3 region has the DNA TGTGCCAGCAGTGAAGGGGACAGGGGTTGGCGCGGCTACACCTTC. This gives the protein CASSEGDRGWRGYTF.

This CDR3 reads CASSPPGLAGGREQYV. The CDR3 bases are TGTGCCAGCTCACCACCGGGACTAGCGGGGGGGCGCGAGCAGTACGTC. V gene TRBV18 combines with J gene TRBJ2-7; 16 bases map to TRBD2. The CDR3 is 16 residues long. V gave up 0 bases and J gave up 6 bases; unmatched junction bases: 2. The germline gives CDR1 KGHSH, CDR2 LQKENI.

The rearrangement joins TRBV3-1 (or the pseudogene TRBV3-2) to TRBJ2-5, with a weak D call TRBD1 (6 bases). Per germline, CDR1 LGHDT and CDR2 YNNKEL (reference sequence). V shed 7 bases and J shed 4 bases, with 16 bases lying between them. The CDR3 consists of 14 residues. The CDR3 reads CASTYRAGGETQYF. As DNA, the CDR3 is TGTGCCAGCACCTACAGGGCGGGTGGAGAGACCCAGTACTTC.

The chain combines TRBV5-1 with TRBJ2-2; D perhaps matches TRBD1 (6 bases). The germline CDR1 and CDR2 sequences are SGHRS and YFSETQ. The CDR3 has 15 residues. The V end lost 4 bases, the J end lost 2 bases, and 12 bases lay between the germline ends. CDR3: CASSPRTVNTGELFF. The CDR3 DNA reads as TGCGCCAGCAGCCCCAGGACAGTAAACACCGGGGAGCTGTTTTTT. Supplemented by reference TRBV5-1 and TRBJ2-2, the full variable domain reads KAGVTQTPRYLIKTRGQQVTLSCSPISGHRSVSWYQQTPGQGLQFLFEYFSETQRNKGNFPGRFSGRQFSNSRSEMNVSTLELGDSALYLCASSPRTVNTGELFFGEGSRLTVL.

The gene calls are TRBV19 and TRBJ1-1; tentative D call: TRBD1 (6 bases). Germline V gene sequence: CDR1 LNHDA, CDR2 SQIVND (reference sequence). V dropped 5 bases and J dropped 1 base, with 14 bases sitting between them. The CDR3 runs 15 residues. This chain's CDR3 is CASSWGPYGNTEAFF. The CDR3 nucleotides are TGTGCCAGTAGTTGGGGGCCGTATGGGAACACTGAAGCTTTCTTT. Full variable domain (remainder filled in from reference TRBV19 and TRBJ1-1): DGGITQSPKYLFRKEGQNVTLSCEQNLNHDAMYWYRQDPGQGLRLIYYSQIVNDFQKGDIAEGYSVSREKKESFPLTVTSAQKNPTAFYLCASSWGPYGNTEAFFGQGTRLTVV.

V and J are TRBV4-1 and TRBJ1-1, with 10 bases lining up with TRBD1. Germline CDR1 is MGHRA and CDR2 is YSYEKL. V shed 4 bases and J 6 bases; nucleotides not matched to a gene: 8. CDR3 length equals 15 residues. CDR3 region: CASSPSTGGLSEAFF. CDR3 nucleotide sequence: TGCGCCAGCAGCCCTTCGACAGGGGGCTTGTCTGAAGCTTTCTTT.

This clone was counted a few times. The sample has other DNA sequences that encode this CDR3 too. The CDR3 DNA sequence: TGTGCCAGCAGACAGTCTGGAAACACCATATATTTT. This codes for CASRQSGNTIYF. The chain employs TRBV2 and TRBJ1-3; D remains ambiguous. Per germline, CDR1 SNHLY and CDR2 FYNNEI. V was clipped by 6 bases and J by 1 base, with 4 bases between them. The CDR3 length is 12 residues.